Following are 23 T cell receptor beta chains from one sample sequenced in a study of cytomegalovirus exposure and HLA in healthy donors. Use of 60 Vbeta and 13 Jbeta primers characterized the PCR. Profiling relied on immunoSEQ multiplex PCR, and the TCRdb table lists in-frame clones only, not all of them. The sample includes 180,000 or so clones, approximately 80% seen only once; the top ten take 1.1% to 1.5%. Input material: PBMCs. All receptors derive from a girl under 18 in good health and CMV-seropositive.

As DNA, the CDR3 is TGTGCCAGCAGTTCTCACCTGAGCGGGAGGGCCGACGAGCAGTACTTC. The encoded protein is CASSSHLSGRADEQYF. The chain links TRBV27 to TRBJ2-7, with TRBD2 matching over 10 bases. Germline V gene data show CDR1 as MNHEY and CDR2 as SMNVEV (reference sequence). Trimming at V came to 4 bases and at J to 5 bases, leaving 11 bases not matched to a gene. The CDR3 has 16 residues.

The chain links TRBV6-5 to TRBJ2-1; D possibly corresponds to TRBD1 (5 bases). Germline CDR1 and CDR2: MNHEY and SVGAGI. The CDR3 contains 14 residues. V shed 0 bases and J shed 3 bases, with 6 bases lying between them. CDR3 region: CASSYSGLYNEQFF. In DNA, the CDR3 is TGTGCCAGCAGTTACTCGGGGCTCTACAATGAGCAGTTCTTC.

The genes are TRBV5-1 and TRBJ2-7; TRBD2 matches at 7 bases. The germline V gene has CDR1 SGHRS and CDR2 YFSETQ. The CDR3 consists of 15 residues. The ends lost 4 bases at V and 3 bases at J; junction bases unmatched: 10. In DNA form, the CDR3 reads TGCGCCAGCAGCCCGGGGGGAGGGCCGGTCTACGAGCAGTACTTC. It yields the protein CASSPGGGPVYEQYF. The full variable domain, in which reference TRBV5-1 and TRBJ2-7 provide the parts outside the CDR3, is KAGVTQTPRYLIKTRGQQVTLSCSPISGHRSVSWYQQTPGQGLQFLFEYFSETQRNKGNFPGRFSGRQFSNSRSEMNVSTLELGDSALYLCASSPGGGPVYEQYFGPGTRLTVT.

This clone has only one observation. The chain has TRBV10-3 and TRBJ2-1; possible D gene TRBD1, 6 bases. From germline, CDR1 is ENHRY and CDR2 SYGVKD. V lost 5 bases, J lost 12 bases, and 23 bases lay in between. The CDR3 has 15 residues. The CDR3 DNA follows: TGTGCCATCAGTCTTCCGGGACACCCCGTAGTAGGGCAGTTCTTC. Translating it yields CAISLPGHPVVGQFF.

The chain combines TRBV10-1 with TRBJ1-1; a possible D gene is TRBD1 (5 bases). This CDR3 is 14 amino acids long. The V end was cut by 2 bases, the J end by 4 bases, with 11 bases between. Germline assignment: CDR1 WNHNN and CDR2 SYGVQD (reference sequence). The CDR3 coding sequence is TGCGCCAGCAGTGAGAACGGAAGGGGCACTGAAGCTTTCTTT. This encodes CASSENGRGTEAFF.

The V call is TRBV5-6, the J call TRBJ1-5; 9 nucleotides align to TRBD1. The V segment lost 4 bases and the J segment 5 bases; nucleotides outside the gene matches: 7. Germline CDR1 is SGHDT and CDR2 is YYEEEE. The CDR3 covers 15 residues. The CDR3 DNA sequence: TGTGCCAGCAGCCGGGACAGGGAGAAGGATCAGCCCCAGCATTTT. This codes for CASSRDREKDQPQHF.

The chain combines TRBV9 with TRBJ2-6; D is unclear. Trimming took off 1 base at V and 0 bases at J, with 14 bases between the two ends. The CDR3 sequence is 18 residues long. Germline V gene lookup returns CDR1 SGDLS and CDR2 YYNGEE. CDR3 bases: TGTGCCAGCAGCGTAACTCCTTCTCCACGCTCTGGGGCCAACGTCCTGACTTTC. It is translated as CASSVTPSPRSGANVLTF. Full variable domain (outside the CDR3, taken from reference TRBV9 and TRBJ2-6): DSGVTQTPKHLITATGQRVTLRCSPRSGDLSVYWYQQSLDQGLQFLIQYYNGEERAKGNILERFSAQQFPDLHSELNLSSLELGDSALYFCASSVTPSPRSGANVLTFGAGSRLTVL.

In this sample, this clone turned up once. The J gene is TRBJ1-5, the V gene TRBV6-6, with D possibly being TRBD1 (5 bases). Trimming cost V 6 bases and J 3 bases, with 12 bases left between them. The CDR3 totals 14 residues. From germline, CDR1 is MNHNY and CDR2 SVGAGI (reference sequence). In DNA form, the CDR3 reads TGTGCCAGCAGCCCAAGACAGTTCAATCAGCCCCAGCATTTT. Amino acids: CASSPRQFNQPQHF.

As DNA, the CDR3 is TGTGCCAGCAGTGACAGATACGAGCAGTACTTC. This gives the protein CASSDRYEQYF. The J gene is TRBJ2-5, the V gene TRBV6-5; possible D gene TRBD1, 5 bases. The J call may be mistaken, given a closer DNA end match to TRBJ2-7. CDR1 MNHEY and CDR2 SVGAGI come from the germline V gene. The CDR3 totals 11 residues.

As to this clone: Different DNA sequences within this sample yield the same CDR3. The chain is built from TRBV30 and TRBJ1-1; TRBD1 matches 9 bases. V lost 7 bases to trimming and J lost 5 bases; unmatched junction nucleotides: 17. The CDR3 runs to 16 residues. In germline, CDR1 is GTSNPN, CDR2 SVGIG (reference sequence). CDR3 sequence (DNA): TGTGCCTCCCGGGCAGGGACAGGGAGGGGGGGGACTGAAGCTTTCTTT. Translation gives CASRAGTGRGGTEAFF.

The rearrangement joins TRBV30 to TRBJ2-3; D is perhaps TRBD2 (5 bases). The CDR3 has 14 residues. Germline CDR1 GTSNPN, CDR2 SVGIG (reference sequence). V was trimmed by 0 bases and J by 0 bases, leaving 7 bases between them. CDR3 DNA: TGTGCCTGGAGTGTATCTAGCAGCACAGATACGCAGTATTTT. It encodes CAWSVSSSTDTQYF.

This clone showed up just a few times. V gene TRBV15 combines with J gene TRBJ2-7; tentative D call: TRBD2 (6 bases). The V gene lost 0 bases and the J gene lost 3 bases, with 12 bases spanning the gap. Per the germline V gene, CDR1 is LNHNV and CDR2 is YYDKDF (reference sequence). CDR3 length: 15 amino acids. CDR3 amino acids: CATSREASAGYEQYF. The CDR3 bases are TGTGCCACCAGCAGAGAAGCTAGCGCGGGCTACGAGCAGTACTTC.

The CDR3 DNA is TGTGCCAGCAGTTTGAGGACAGGAGGGGGTAGCACTGAAGCTTTCTTT. Translation gives CASSLRTGGGSTEAFF. J is TRBJ1-1 and V is TRBV27; 7 bases fit TRBD1. This CDR3 comprises 16 residues. Germline trimming cut 3 bases from V and 4 bases from J; bases unmatched to any gene: 11. Germline CDR1 MNHEY, CDR2 SMNVEV (reference sequence).

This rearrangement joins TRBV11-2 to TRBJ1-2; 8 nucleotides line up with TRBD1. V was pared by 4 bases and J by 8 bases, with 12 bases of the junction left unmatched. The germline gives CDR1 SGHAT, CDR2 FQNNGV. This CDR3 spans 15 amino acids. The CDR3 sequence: CASSSRQGSRWGYTF. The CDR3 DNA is TGTGCCAGCAGCTCCCGACAGGGGTCCCGTTGGGGCTACACCTTC.

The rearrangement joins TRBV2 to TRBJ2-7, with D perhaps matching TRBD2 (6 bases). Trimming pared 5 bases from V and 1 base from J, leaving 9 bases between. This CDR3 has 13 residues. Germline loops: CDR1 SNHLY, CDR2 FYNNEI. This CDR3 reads CASSRSGSYEQYF. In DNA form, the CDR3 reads TGTGCCAGCAGTCGCAGCGGGTCCTACGAGCAGTACTTC.

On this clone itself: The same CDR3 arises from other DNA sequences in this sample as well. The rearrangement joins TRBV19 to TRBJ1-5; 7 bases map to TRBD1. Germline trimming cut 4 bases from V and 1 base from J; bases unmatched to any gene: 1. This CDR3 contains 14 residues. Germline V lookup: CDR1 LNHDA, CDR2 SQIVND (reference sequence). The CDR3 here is CASSTQGSNQPQHF. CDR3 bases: TGTGCCAGTAGTACACAGGGGAGCAATCAGCCCCAGCATTTT.

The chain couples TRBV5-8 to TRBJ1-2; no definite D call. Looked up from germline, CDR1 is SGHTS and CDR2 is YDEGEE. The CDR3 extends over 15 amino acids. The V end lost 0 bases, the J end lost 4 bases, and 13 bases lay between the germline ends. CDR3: CASSLGQKSVYGYTF. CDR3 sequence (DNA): TGTGCCAGCAGCTTGGGGCAGAAAAGTGTCTATGGCTACACCTTC.

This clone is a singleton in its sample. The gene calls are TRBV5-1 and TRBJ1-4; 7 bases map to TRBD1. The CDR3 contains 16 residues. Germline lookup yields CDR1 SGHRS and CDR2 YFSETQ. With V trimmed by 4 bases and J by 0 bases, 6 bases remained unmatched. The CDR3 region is CASSHRGSATNEKLFF. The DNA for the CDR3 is TGCGCCAGCAGCCACAGGGGATCTGCAACTAATGAAAAACTGTTTTTT. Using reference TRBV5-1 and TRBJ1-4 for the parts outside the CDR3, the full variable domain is KAGVTQTPRYLIKTRGQQVTLSCSPISGHRSVSWYQQTPGQGLQFLFEYFSETQRNKGNFPGRFSGRQFSNSRSEMNVSTLELGDSALYLCASSHRGSATNEKLFFGSGTQLSVL.

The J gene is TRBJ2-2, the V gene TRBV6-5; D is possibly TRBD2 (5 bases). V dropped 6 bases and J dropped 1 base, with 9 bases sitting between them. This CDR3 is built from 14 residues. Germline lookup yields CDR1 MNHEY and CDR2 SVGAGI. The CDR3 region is CASRLELNTGELFF. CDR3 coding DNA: TGTGCCAGCAGACTAGAGTTGAACACCGGGGAGCTGTTTTTT.

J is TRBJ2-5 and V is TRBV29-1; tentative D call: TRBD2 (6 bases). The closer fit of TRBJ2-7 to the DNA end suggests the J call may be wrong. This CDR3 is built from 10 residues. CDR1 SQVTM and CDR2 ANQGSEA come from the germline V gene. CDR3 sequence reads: CSVGEVEQYF. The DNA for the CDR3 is TGCAGCGTTGGGGAGGTCGAGCAGTACTTC.

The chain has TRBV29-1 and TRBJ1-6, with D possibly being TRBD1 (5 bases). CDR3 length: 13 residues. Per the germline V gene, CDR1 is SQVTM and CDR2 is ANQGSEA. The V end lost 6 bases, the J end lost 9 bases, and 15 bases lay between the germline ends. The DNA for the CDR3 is TGCAGCGTCACCGTGGGGCCCTCTTCACCCCTCCACTTT. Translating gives CSVTVGPSSPLHF. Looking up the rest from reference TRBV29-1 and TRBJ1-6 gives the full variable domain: SAVISQKPSRDICQRGTSLTIQCQVDSQVTMMFWYRQQPGQSLTLIATANQGSEATYESGFVIDKFPISRPNLTFSTLTVSNMSPEDSSIYLCSVTVGPSSPLHFGNGTRLTVT.

The CDR3 region has the DNA TGTGCCAGCAGTTACGACTGGCAGAGTAACTCCTACGAGCAGTACTTC. Its protein is CASSYDWQSNSYEQYF. The chain joins TRBV6-5 to TRBJ2-7; D is undetermined. CDR3 length: 16 amino acids. With 2 bases removed from V and 0 bases from J, the gap between germline ends came to 14 bases. Germline V gives CDR1 MNHEY, CDR2 SVGAGI.

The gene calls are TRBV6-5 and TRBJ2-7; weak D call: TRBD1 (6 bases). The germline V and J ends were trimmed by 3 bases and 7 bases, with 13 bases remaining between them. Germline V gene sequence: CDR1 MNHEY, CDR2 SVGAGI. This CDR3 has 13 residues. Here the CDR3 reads CASSYQGLGEQYF. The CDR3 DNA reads TGTGCCAGCAGTTATCAGGGGCTGGGGGAGCAGTACTTC.